Listed below are T cell receptor beta chains from one sample, sequenced in a study of CD8+CD57+ T cells in acquired aplastic anemia. A single record per CDR3 protein comes from TCRdb applying MiXCR to the reads. The profile shows roughly 190,000 distinct CDR3 sequences, less than 65% of them singletons. Sequences were obtained from sorted CD4+, CD8+, or CD8+CD57+ T cells (not recorded which) from PBMCs. All receptors derive from a human donor in good health, serving as a control. The CDR3 runs from the conserved cysteine through the conserved F or W. D genes are given only for firm matches. Part of the rows lack a size; the others show once, few, many or a class for expanded clones.

d_call: NA
v_call: TRBV12-5
clone_size: NA
j_call: TRBJ1-1
cdr3_aa: CASSINRADEAFF
cdr3_nt: TGTGCCAGTAGTATAAATAGGGCGGATGAAGCTTTCTTT

d_call: TRBD1
v_call: TRBV2
clone_size: NA
j_call: TRBJ1-6
cdr3_aa: CASSDRQGPSPLHF
cdr3_nt: TGTGCCAGCAGTGACCGACAGGGGCCTTCACCCCTCCACTTT

d_call: NA
v_call: TRBV25-1
clone_size: NA
j_call: TRBJ2-5
cdr3_aa: CASSRGGSVGRQETQYF
cdr3_nt: TGTGCCAGCAGCAGAGGAGGGTCCGTGGGACGGCAAGAGACCCAGTACTTC

d_call: TRBD1
v_call: TRBV24-1
clone_size: NA
j_call: TRBJ2-5
cdr3_aa: CATSGQGWETQYF
cdr3_nt: TGTGCCACCAGTGGACAGGGGTGGGAGACCCAGTACTTC

d_call: NA
v_call: TRBV27
clone_size: many
j_call: TRBJ1-2
cdr3_aa: CASSPDNNYGYTF
cdr3_nt: TGTGCCAGCAGTCCGGACAATAACTATGGCTACACCTTC

d_call: NA
v_call: TRBV3-1
clone_size: few
j_call: TRBJ2-3
cdr3_aa: CASSQAGGHLVDTQYF
cdr3_nt: TGTGCCAGCAGCCAAGCGGGGGGCCACCTGGTGGATACGCAGTATTTT

d_call: TRBD1
v_call: TRBV24-1
clone_size: many
j_call: TRBJ2-5
cdr3_aa: CATSDGDSRTQYF
cdr3_nt: TGTGCCACCAGTGATGGGGACAGCAGGACCCAGTACTTC

d_call: NA
v_call: TRBV4-2
clone_size: many
j_call: TRBJ1-5
cdr3_aa: CASSQDWLGNQPQHF
cdr3_nt: TGTGCCAGCAGCCAAGATTGGTTGGGCAATCAGCCCCAGCATTTT

d_call: NA
v_call: TRBV20-1
clone_size: NA
j_call: TRBJ2-7
cdr3_aa: CSAGGGGEQYF
cdr3_nt: TGCAGTGCGGGGGGAGGGGGCGAGCAGTACTTC

d_call: NA
v_call: TRBV19
clone_size: NA
j_call: TRBJ1-5
cdr3_aa: CASTVGRGRRPQHF
cdr3_nt: TGTGCCAGTACCGTGGGGCGGGGTCGACGGCCCCAGCATTTT

d_call: TRBD1
v_call: TRBV15
clone_size: many
j_call: TRBJ2-7
cdr3_aa: CATSRATGGRPYEQYF
cdr3_nt: TGTGCCACCAGCAGGGCCACAGGGGGTAGGCCCTACGAGCAGTACTTC

d_call: TRBD1
v_call: TRBV20-1
clone_size: NA
j_call: TRBJ1-1
cdr3_aa: CSAKGQGNTEAFF
cdr3_nt: TGCAGTGCCAAGGGACAGGGAAACACTGAAGCTTTCTTT

d_call: NA
v_call: TRBV20-1
clone_size: NA
j_call: TRBJ1-5
cdr3_aa: CSASNRVQPQHF
cdr3_nt: TGCAGTGCTAGTAACAGGGTACAGCCCCAGCATTTT

d_call: NA
v_call: TRBV5-6
clone_size: NA
j_call: TRBJ1-1
cdr3_aa: CASSLVGAPSRQNTEAFF
cdr3_nt: TGTGCCAGCAGCTTGGTAGGGGCCCCCTCCCGCCAGAACACTGAAGCTTTCTTT